The clone carrying this T cell receptor beta chain was found once. Deletions cut 2 bases from V and 4 bases from J, with 11 bases between. Germline-derived CDR1 and CDR2 are MNHNY and SVGAGI (reference sequence). This CDR3 has 15 residues. Assay: immunoSEQ multiplex PCR; the TCRdb copy retains only in-frame clones and omits some. Of over 400,000 clones detected, roughly 90% appear once; the ten largest clones hold approximately 1.7%. Noted treatment: around 19 received Ad26.COV2.S at low or high dose, single or two shots; about five received placebo; per-sample allocation not given. Sampling was done on day 63 after the first vaccine or placebo injection. The sample came from a Boston adult aged 18-55 years. This entry belongs to a study of Ad26.COV2.S vaccination and SARS-CoV-2 variants.

The sample was peripheral blood, taken in a trial of Ad26.COV2.S vaccine versus placebo. This receptor was taken from a person aged 18-60 years who received the Ad26.COV2.S COVID-19 vaccine or a placebo. V is TRBV6-6 and J is TRBJ1-4; D is possibly TRBD1 (5 bases). In nucleotides, the CDR3 is TGTGCCAGCAGTTACGCGGGGGGTCTTAATGAAAAACTGTTTTTT. This sequence encodes CASSYAGGLNEKLFF.